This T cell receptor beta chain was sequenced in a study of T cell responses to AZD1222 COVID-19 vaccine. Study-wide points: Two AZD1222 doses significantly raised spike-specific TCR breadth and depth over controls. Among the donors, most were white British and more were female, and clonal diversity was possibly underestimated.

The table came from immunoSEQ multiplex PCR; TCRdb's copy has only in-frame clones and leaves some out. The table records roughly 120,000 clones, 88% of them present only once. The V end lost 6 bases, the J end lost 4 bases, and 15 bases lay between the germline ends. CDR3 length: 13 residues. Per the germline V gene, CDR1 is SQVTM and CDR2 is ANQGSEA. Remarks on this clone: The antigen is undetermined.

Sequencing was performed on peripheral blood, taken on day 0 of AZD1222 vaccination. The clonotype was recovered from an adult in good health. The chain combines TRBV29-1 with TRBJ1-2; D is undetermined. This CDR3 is CSVPELGSYGYTF. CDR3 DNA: TGCAGCGTCCCAGAGCTGGGTTCCTATGGCTACACCTTC.